The 3 T cell receptor beta chains below come from one sample, sequenced in a study of CD8+CD57+ T cells in acquired aplastic anemia. Only patients with CD8+CD57+ cell expansion on flow cytometry were chosen for sequencing. Researchers used genomic DNA as the template to profile TCR beta VDJ and CDR3. TCRdb re-called the reads through MiXCR, storing one row per CDR3 protein. The sample lists fewer than 200,000 distinct CDR3 sequences, approximately 48% occurring once. Sequenced input: sorted CD4+, CD8+, or CD8+CD57+ T cells (not recorded which) from PBMCs. The source of these receptors is a human donor with aplastic anemia.

This clonotype has ten or more counts. The chain has TRBV5-1 and TRBJ2-6, with D perhaps TRBD2 (5 bases). Germline V gene data show CDR1 as SGHRS and CDR2 as YFSETQ. CDR3 size: 14 residues. The germline V and J ends were trimmed by 4 bases and 2 bases, with 7 bases remaining between them. Here the CDR3 DNA reads TGCGCCAGCAGCGCCGGGACTGGGGCCAACGTCCTGACTTTC. This gives the protein CASSAGTGANVLTF.

This clonotype has a handful of counts. V gene TRBV29-1 combines with J gene TRBJ1-1; tentatively, D is TRBD1 (6 bases). V lost 2 bases and J lost 5, with 15 bases in between. The CDR3 loop spans 14 amino acids. Germline values: CDR1 SQVTM, CDR2 ANQGSEA. The CDR3 region has the DNA TGCAGCGTTGAATCACAGGGCGTGTGGACTGAAGCTTTCTTT. This sequence encodes CSVESQGVWTEAFF. The whole variable domain, filled in from reference TRBV29-1 and TRBJ1-1, reads SAVISQKPSRDICQRGTSLTIQCQVDSQVTMMFWYRQQPGQSLTLIATANQGSEATYESGFVIDKFPISRPNLTFSTLTVSNMSPEDSSIYLCSVESQGVWTEAFFGQGTRLTVV.

The chain uses TRBV7-2 and TRBJ2-5, with 13 bases matching TRBD2. CDR3 length: 15 amino acids. The germline gives CDR1 SGHTA, CDR2 FQGNSA. The J segment lost 5 bases and the V segment lost 5 bases, leaving 5 bases of the junction unmatched. CDR3 sequence reads: CASSIGLAGEETQYF. The CDR3 DNA follows: TGTGCCAGCAGCATAGGACTAGCGGGAGAGGAGACCCAGTACTTC. Supplemented by reference TRBV7-2 and TRBJ2-5, the full variable domain reads GAGVSQSPSNKVTEKGKDVELRCDPISGHTALYWYRQSLGQGLEFLIYFQGNSAPDKSGLPSDRFSAERTGGSVSTLTIQRTQQEDSAVYLCASSIGLAGEETQYFGPGTRLLVL.